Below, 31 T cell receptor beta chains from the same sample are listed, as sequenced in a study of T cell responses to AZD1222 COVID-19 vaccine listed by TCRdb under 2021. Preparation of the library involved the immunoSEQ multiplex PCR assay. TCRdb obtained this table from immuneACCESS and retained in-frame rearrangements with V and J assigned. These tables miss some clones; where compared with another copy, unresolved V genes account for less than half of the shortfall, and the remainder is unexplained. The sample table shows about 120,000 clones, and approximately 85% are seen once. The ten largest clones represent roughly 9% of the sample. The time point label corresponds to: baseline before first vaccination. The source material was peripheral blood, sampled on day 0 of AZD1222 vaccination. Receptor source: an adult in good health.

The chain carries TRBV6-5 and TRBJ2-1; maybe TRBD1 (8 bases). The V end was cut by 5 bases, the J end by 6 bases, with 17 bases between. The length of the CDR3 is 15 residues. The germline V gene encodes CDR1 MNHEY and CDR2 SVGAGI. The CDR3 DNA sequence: TGTGCCAGCAGTACCGGACAGGGAGGGGGCAATGAGCAGTTCTTC. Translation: CASSTGQGGGNEQFF.

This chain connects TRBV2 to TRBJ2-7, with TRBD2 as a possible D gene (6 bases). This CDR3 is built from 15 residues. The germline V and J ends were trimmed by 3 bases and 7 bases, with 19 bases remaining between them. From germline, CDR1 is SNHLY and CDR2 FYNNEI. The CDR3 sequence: CASSERGQITSEQYF. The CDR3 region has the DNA TGTGCCAGCAGTGAGCGGGGCCAAATCACTAGTGAGCAGTACTTC.

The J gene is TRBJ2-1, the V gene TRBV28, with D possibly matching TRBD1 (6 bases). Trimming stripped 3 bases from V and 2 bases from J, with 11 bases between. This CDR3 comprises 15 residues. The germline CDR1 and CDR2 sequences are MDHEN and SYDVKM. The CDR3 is CASSFRGDPYNEQFF. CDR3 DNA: TGTGCCAGCAGTTTCAGGGGCGACCCCTACAATGAGCAGTTCTTC.

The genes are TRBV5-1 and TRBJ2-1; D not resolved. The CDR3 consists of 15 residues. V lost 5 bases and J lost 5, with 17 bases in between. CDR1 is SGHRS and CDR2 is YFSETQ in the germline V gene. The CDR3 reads CASSLGPTPHNEQFF. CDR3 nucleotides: TGCGCCAGCAGTCTCGGGCCTACACCCCACAATGAGCAGTTCTTC. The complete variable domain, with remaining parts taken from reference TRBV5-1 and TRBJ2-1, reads KAGVTQTPRYLIKTRGQQVTLSCSPISGHRSVSWYQQTPGQGLQFLFEYFSETQRNKGNFPGRFSGRQFSNSRSEMNVSTLELGDSALYLCASSLGPTPHNEQFFGPGTRLTVL.

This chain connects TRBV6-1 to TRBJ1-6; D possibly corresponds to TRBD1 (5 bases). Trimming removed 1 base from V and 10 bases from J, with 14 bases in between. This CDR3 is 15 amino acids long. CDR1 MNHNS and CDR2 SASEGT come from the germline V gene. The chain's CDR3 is CASSEGRGGGSPLHF. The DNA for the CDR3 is TGTGCCAGCAGTGAAGGACGGGGGGGAGGATCACCCCTCCACTTT.

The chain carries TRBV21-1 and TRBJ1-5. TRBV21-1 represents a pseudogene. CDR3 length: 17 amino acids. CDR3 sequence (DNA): TGTGCCAGCAGCCCCTGGGCCCGAGGACGGAAAAATCAGCCCCAGCATTTT. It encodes CASSPWARGRKNQPQHF.

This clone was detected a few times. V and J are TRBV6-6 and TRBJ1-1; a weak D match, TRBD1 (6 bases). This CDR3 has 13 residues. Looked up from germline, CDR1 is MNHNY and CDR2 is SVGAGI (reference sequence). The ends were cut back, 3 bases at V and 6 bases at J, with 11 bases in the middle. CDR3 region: CASSYWEGAEAFF. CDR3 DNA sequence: TGTGCCAGCAGTTATTGGGAGGGGGCTGAAGCTTTCTTT.

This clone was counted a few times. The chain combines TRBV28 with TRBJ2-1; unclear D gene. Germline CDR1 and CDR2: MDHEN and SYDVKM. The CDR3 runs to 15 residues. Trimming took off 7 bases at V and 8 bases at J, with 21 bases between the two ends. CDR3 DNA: TGTGCCAGCACCCCGGGCGGCCTTAGGGCCGATGAGCAGTTCTTC. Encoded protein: CASTPGGLRADEQFF.

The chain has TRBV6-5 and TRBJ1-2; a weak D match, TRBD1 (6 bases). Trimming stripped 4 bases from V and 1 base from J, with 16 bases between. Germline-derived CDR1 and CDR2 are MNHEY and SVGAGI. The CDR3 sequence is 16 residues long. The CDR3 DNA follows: TGTGCCAGCAGTTCCCTTGGACAGAACTATAACTATGGCTACACCTTC. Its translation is CASSSLGQNYNYGYTF.

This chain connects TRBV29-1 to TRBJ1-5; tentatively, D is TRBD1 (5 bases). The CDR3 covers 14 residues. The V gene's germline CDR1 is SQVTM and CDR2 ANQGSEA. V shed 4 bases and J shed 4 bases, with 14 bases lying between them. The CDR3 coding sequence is TGCAGCGTTGGGGACGGGACTCTTAATCAGCCCCAGCATTTT. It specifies CSVGDGTLNQPQHF. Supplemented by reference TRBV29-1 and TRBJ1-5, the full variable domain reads SAVISQKPSRDICQRGTSLTIQCQVDSQVTMMFWYRQQPGQSLTLIATANQGSEATYESGFVIDKFPISRPNLTFSTLTVSNMSPEDSSIYLCSVGDGTLNQPQHFGDGTRLSIL.

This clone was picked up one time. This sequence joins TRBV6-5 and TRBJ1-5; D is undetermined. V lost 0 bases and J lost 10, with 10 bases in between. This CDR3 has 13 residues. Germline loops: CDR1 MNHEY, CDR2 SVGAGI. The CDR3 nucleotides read TGTGCCAGCAGTTACTCGAAATGGGGACCCCAGCATTTT. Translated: CASSYSKWGPQHF.

For the CDR3, the DNA is TGTGCCAGCAGCTTAGCGGAACTCTCCTACAATGAGCAGTTCTTC. Its translation: CASSLAELSYNEQFF. The gene calls are TRBV7-2 and TRBJ2-1; the D is unclear. V was shortened by 0 bases and J by 0 bases, with 6 bases between the two germline ends. The CDR3 length is 15 residues. Germline-derived CDR1 and CDR2 are SGHTA and FQGNSA.

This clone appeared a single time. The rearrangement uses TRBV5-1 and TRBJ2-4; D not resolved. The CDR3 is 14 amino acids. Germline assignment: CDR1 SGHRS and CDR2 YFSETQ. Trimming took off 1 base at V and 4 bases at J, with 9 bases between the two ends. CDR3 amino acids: CASSLIGEKNIQYF. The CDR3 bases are TGCGCCAGCAGCTTGATTGGGGAAAAAAACATTCAGTACTTC.

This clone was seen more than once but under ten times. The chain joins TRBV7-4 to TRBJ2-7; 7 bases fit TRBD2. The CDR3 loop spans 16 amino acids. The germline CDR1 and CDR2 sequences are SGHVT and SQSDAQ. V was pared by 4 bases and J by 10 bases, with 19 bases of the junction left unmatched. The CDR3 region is CASSSDRRIPGLIQYF. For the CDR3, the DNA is TGTGCCAGCAGCTCCGACCGCAGGATTCCGGGACTAATCCAGTACTTC.

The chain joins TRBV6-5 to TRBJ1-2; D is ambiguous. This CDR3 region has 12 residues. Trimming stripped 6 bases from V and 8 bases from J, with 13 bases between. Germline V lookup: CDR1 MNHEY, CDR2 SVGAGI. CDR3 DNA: TGTGCCAGCAGCTTCAAGGTTGGCGGCTACACCTTC. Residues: CASSFKVGGYTF.

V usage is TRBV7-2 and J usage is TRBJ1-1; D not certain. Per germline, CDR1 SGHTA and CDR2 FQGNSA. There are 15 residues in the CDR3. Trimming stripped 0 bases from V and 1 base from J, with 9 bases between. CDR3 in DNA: TGTGCCAGCAGCTTAGCGAGGGTGACGAACACTGAAGCTTTCTTT. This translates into CASSLARVTNTEAFF.

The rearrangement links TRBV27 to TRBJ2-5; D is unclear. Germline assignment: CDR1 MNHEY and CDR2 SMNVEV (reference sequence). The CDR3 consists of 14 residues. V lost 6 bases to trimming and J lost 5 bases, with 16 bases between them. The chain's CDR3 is CASSEEYSTETQYF. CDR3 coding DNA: TGTGCCAGCAGCGAAGAGTATTCCACGGAGACCCAGTACTTC.

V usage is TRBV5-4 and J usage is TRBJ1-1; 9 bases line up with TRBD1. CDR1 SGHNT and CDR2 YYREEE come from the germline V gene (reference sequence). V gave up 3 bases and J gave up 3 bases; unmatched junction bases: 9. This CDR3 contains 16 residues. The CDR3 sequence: CASSSSGTGLHTEAFF. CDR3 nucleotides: TGTGCCAGCAGCTCCTCCGGGACAGGGTTGCACACTGAAGCTTTCTTT.

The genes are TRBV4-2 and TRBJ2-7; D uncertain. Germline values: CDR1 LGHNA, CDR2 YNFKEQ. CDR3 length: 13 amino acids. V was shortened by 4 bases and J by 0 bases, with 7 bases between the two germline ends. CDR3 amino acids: CASSPLHSYEQYF. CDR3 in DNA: TGTGCCAGCAGCCCGCTTCACTCCTACGAGCAGTACTTC.

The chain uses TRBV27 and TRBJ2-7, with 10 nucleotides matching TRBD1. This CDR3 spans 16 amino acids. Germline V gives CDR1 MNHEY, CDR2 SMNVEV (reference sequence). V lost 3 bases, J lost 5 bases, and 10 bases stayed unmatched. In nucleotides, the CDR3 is TGTGCCAGCAGTTTTGAGACCGGGACAGGGGCCAACGAGCAGTACTTC. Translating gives CASSFETGTGANEQYF.

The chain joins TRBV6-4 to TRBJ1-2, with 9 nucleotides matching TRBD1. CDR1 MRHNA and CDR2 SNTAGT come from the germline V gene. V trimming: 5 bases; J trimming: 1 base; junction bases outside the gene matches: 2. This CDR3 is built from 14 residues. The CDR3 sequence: CASSPGQGNYGYTF. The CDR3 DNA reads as TGTGCCAGCAGTCCGGGACAGGGTAACTATGGCTACACCTTC.

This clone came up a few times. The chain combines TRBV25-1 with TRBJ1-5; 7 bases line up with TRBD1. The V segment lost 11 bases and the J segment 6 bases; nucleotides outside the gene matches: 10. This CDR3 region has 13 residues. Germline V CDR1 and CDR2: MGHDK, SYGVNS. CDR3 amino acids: CASQQGTIQPQHF. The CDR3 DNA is TGTGCCTCTCAACAGGGGACGATTCAGCCCCAGCATTTT.

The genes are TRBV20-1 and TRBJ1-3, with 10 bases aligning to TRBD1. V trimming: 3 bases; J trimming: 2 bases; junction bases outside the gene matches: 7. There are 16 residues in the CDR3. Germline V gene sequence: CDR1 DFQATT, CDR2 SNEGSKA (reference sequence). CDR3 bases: TGCAGTGCTAGTGAACGCGGGACAGGGGCTGGAAACACCATATATTTT. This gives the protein CSASERGTGAGNTIYF.

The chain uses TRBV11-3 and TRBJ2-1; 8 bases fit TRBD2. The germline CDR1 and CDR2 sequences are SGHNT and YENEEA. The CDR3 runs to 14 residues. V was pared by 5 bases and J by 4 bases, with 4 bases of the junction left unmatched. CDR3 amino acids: CASSQAGAYNEQFF. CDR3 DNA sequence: TGTGCCAGCAGCCAAGCGGGGGCTTACAATGAGCAGTTCTTC.

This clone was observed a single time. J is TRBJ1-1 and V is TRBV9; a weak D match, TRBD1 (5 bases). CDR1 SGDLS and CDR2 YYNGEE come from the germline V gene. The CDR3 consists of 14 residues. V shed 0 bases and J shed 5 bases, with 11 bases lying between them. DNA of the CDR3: TGTGCCAGCAGCGTAGGGTCAGGGCGTACTGAAGCTTTCTTT. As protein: CASSVGSGRTEAFF.

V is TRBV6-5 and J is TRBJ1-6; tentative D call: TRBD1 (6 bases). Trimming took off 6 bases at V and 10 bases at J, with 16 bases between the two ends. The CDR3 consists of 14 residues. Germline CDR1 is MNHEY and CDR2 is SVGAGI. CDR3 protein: CASSLNRESSPLHF. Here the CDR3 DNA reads TGTGCCAGCAGCCTAAACAGGGAATCGTCACCCCTCCACTTT.

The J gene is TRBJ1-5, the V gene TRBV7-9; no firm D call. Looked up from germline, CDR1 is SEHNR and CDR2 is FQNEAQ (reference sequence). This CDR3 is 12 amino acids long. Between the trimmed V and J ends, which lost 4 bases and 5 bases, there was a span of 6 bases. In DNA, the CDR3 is TGTGCCAGCAGCTCGCAAGATCAGCCCCAGCATTTT. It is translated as CASSSQDQPQHF.

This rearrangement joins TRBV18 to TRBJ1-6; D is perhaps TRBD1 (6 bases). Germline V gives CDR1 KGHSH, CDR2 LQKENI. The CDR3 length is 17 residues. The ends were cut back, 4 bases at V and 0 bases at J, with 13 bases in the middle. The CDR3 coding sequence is TGTGCCAGCTCACATAACAGGGAGAGCTCCTATAATTCACCCCTCCACTTT. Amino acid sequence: CASSHNRESSYNSPLHF.

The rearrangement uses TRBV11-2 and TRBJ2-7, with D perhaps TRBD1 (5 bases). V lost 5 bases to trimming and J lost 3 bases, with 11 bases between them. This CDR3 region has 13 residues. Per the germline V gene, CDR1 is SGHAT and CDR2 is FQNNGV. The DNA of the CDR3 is TGTGCCAGCAGCCCACAGGTGAGCTACGAGCAGTACTTC. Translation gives CASSPQVSYEQYF.

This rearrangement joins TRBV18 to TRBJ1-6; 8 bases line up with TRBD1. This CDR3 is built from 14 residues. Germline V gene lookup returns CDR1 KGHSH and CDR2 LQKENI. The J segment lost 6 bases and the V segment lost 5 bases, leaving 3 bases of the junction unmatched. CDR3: CASSSDRGNSPLHF. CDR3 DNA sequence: TGTGCCAGCTCATCTGACAGGGGTAATTCACCCCTCCACTTT.

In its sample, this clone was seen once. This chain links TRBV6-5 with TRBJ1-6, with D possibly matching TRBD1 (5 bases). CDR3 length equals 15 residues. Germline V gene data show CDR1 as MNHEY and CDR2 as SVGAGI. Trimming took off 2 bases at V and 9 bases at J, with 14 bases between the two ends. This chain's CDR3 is CASSYGGREASPLHF. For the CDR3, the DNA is TGTGCCAGCAGTTACGGTGGCAGGGAGGCTTCACCCCTCCACTTT.